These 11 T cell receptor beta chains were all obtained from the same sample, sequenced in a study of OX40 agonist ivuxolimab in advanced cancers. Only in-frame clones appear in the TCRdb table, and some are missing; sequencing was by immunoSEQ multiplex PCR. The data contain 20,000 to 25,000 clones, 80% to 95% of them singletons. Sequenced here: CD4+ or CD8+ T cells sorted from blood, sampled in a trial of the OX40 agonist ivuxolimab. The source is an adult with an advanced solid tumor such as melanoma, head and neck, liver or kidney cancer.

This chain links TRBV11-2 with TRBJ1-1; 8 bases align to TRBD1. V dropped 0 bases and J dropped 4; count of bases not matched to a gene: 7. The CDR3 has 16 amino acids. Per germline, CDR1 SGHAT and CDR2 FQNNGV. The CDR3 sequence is CASSLETGVSATEAFF. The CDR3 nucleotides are TGTGCCAGCAGCTTAGAGACAGGGGTATCGGCCACTGAAGCTTTCTTT.

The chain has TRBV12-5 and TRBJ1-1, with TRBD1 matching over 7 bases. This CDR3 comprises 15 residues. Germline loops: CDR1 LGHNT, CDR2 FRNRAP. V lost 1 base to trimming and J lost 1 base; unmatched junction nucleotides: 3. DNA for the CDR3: TGTGCTAGTGGTTTGGGACAGGGCAAGAACACTGAAGCTTTCTTT. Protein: CASGLGQGKNTEAFF.

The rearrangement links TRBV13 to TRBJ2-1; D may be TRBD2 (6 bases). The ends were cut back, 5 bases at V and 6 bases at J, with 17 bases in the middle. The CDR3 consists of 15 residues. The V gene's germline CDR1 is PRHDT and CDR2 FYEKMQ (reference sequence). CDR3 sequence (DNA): TGTGCCAGCAGCCCGGGACTGGCCGACTCCAATGAGCAGTTCTTC. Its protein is CASSPGLADSNEQFF.

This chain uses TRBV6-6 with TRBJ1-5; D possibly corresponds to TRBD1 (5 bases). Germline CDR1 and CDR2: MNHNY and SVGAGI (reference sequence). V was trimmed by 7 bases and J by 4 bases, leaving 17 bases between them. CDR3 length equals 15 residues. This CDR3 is CASTEPGRLNQPQHF. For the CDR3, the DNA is TGTGCCAGCACTGAGCCGGGACGGCTAAATCAGCCCCAGCATTTT.

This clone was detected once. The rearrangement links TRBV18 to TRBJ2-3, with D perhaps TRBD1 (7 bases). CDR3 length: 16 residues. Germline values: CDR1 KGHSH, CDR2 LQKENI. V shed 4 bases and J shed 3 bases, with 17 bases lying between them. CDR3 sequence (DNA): TGTGCCAGCTCACGCCGAGGAGGGGGCGAGACAGATACGCAGTATTTT. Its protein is CASSRRGGGETDTQYF.

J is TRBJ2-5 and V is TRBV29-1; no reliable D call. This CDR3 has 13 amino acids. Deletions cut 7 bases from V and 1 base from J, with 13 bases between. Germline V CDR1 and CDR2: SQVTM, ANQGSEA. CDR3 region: CSAGVSIQETQYF. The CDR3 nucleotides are TGCAGCGCCGGCGTATCGATCCAAGAGACCCAGTACTTC. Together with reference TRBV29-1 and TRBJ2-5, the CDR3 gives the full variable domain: SAVISQKPSRDICQRGTSLTIQCQVDSQVTMMFWYRQQPGQSLTLIATANQGSEATYESGFVIDKFPISRPNLTFSTLTVSNMSPEDSSIYLCSAGVSIQETQYFGPGTRLLVL.

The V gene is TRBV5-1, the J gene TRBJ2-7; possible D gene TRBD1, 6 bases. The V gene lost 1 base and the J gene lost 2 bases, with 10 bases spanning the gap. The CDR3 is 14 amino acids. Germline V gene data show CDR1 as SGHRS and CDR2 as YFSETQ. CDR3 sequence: CASSLYQGTYEQYF. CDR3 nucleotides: TGCGCCAGCAGCTTGTACCAGGGGACCTACGAGCAGTACTTC. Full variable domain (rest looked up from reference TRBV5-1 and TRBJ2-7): KAGVTQTPRYLIKTRGQQVTLSCSPISGHRSVSWYQQTPGQGLQFLFEYFSETQRNKGNFPGRFSGRQFSNSRSEMNVSTLELGDSALYLCASSLYQGTYEQYFGPGTRLTVT.

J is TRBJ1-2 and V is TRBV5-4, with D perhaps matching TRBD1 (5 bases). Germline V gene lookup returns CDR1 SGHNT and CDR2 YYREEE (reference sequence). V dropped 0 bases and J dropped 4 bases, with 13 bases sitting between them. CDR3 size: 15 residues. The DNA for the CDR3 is TGTGCCAGCAGCTTGGCGGGGACGGCTATCTATGGCTACACCTTC. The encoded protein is CASSLAGTAIYGYTF.

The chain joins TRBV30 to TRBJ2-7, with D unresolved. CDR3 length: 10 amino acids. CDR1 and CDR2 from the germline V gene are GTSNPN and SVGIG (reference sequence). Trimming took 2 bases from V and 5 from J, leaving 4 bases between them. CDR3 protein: CAWSMDEQYF. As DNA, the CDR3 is TGTGCCTGGAGTATGGACGAGCAGTACTTC.

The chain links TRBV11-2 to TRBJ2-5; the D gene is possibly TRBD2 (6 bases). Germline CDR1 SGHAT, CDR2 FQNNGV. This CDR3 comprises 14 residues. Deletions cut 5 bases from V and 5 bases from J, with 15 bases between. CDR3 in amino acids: CASSPGIGGETQYF. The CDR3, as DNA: TGTGCCAGCAGCCCTGGAATTGGAGGGGAGACCCAGTACTTC.

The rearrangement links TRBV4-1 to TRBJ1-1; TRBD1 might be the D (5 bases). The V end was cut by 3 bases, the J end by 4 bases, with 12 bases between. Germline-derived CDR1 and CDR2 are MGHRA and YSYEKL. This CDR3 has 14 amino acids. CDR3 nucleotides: TGCGCCAGCAGCCAGGACGGCGGGGGCACTGAAGCTTTCTTT. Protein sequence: CASSQDGGGTEAFF.